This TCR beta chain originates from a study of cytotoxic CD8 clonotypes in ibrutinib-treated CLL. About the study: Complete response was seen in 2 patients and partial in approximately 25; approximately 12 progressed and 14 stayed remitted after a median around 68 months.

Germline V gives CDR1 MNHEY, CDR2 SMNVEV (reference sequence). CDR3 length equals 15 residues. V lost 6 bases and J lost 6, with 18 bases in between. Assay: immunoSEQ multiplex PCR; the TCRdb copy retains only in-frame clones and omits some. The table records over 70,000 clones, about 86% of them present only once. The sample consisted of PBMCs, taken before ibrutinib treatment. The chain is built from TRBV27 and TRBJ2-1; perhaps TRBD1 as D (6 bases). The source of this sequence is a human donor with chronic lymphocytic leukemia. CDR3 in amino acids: CASSWLGASSNEQFF. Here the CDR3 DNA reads TGTGCCAGCAGCTGGTTGGGGGCCTCGTCCAATGAGCAGTTCTTC.